The rows below give T cell receptor beta chains drawn from one sample of a study of shared clonotypes between healthy human individuals. Measured with immunoSEQ multiplex PCR; TCRdb has only the in-frame clones, and not every one. This repertoire shows approximately 2,300,000 clones, 85% to 95% found once; its top ten account for 0.3% to 0.4%. The sequencing input was naive CD4+ T cells from PBMCs. The receptors were sampled from a man between 18 and 35 years old in good health. Some clones in this sample may be carry-over from other donors' samples. CDR3s include the opening cysteine and the closing phenylalanine or tryptophan. D genes are given only for firm matches. Only part of the rows carry a size: once, few, many, or a class if the clone is expanded.

v_gene: TRBV15
d_gene: NA
j_gene: TRBJ1-1
abundance: NA
CDR3nt: TGTGCCACCAGCAGAGAGGGGGTTCGCGGGACTGAAGCTTTCTTT
CDR3aa: CATSREGVRGTEAFF

v_gene: TRBV7-2
d_gene: NA
j_gene: TRBJ2-7
abundance: NA
CDR3nt: TGTGCCAGCAGCTTAGGTGGAGCACACTCCTACGAGCAGTACTTC
CDR3aa: CASSLGGAHSYEQYF

v_gene: TRBV9
d_gene: NA
j_gene: TRBJ2-7
abundance: few
CDR3nt: TGTGCCAGCAGCGTAGTTGAAGGGGTGGACAGTACAGCGAGAAGGTACTTC
CDR3aa: CASSVVEGVDSTARRYF

v_gene: TRBV19
d_gene: NA
j_gene: TRBJ2-1
abundance: NA
CDR3nt: TGTGCCAGTAGCACAGGACTGACCTACAATGAGCAGTTCTTC
CDR3aa: CASSTGLTYNEQFF

v_gene: TRBV11-2
d_gene: NA
j_gene: TRBJ2-7
abundance: NA
CDR3nt: TGTGCCAGCAGCCCTTTACAGGGCGGCTCCTACGAGCAGTACTTC
CDR3aa: CASSPLQGGSYEQYF

v_gene: TRBV5-4
d_gene: TRBD2
j_gene: TRBJ2-3
abundance: NA
CDR3nt: TGTGCCAGCAGCTTGGTTAATACGGGAGGCTCGGATACGCAGTATTTT
CDR3aa: CASSLVNTGGSDTQYF

v_gene: TRBV9
d_gene: NA
j_gene: TRBJ2-3
abundance: once
CDR3nt: TGTGCCAGCAGCCTTTCCGGGACCTCTAGCACAGATACGCAGTATTTT
CDR3aa: CASSLSGTSSTDTQYF

v_gene: TRBV7-2
d_gene: TRBD1
j_gene: TRBJ2-5
abundance: NA
CDR3nt: TGTGCCAGCAGCCAGGACAGGGGCCAAGAGACCCAGTACTTC
CDR3aa: CASSQDRGQETQYF

v_gene: TRBV6-5
d_gene: NA
j_gene: TRBJ2-7
abundance: NA
CDR3nt: TGTGCCAGCCGTAACCGATGGGCCGAGCAGTACTTC
CDR3aa: CASRNRWAEQYF

v_gene: TRBV7-9
d_gene: NA
j_gene: TRBJ2-3
abundance: once
CDR3nt: TGTGCCAGCAGCTTAGCGCAGGGGACCCAGCGCCGGGCTGGAGATACGCAGTATTTT
CDR3aa: CASSLAQGTQRRAGDTQYF

v_gene: TRBV11-1
d_gene: NA
j_gene: TRBJ2-3
abundance: NA
CDR3nt: TGTGCCAGCAGCTTCGGGACGCGGGACACAGATACGCAGTATTTT
CDR3aa: CASSFGTRDTDTQYF

v_gene: TRBV27
d_gene: NA
j_gene: TRBJ1-4
abundance: NA
CDR3nt: TGTGCCAGCAGTTTAAGGGGTCTGGGGGAAAAACTGTTTTTT
CDR3aa: CASSLRGLGEKLFF

v_gene: TRBV29-1
d_gene: TRBD2
j_gene: TRBJ2-1
abundance: NA
CDR3nt: TGCAGCACCGGTAGCGGGAGTTCTGCCTACAATGAGCAGTTCTTC
CDR3aa: CSTGSGSSAYNEQFF

v_gene: TRBV10-3
d_gene: TRBD2
j_gene: TRBJ2-5
abundance: NA
CDR3nt: TGTGCCATCAGTGAGTTTCTAGCGGGAGGGCAAAAGACCCAGTACTTC
CDR3aa: CAISEFLAGGQKTQYF

v_gene: TRBV30
d_gene: NA
j_gene: TRBJ1-1
abundance: NA
CDR3nt: TGTGCCTGGGGTCTATCGGGGGACACTGAAGCTTTCTTT
CDR3aa: CAWGLSGDTEAFF

v_gene: TRBV2
d_gene: TRBD1
j_gene: TRBJ1-2
abundance: NA
CDR3nt: TGTGCCAGCAGTGACGCGACAGGGGGAAACTATGGCTACACCTTC
CDR3aa: CASSDATGGNYGYTF

v_gene: TRBV5-5
d_gene: NA
j_gene: TRBJ2-7
abundance: once
CDR3nt: TGTGCCAGCAGCTTGGGAGGATTAGGTTACGAGCAGTACTTC
CDR3aa: CASSLGGLGYEQYF

v_gene: TRBV7-2
d_gene: NA
j_gene: TRBJ2-5
abundance: NA
CDR3nt: TGTGCCAGCAGCTCACTATCTCCCGAGATGAGCCGGACCCAGTACTTC
CDR3aa: CASSSLSPEMSRTQYF

v_gene: TRBV7-3
d_gene: TRBD1
j_gene: TRBJ2-5
abundance: once
CDR3nt: TGTGCCAGCAGCTTAACCCCCGGGACAGGGCGAGAGACCCAGTACTTC
CDR3aa: CASSLTPGTGRETQYF

v_gene: TRBV18
d_gene: NA
j_gene: TRBJ2-7
abundance: once
CDR3nt: TGTGCCAGCTCACCACTACCGACCTACGAGCAGTACTTC
CDR3aa: CASSPLPTYEQYF

v_gene: TRBV19
d_gene: TRBD1
j_gene: TRBJ2-1
abundance: NA
CDR3nt: TGTGCCAGTAGTCCGAGGACAGGGCTGAATGAGCAGTTCTTC
CDR3aa: CASSPRTGLNEQFF

v_gene: TRBV4-2
d_gene: TRBD2
j_gene: TRBJ2-3
abundance: NA
CDR3nt: TGTGCCAGCAGCCAAGCGGGGGGTATTGCTCATACGCAGTATTTT
CDR3aa: CASSQAGGIAHTQYF

v_gene: TRBV29-1
d_gene: TRBD1
j_gene: TRBJ2-3
abundance: NA
CDR3nt: TGCAGCGTGGAGACAGGGGGGAGCACAGATACGCAGTATTTT
CDR3aa: CSVETGGSTDTQYF

v_gene: TRBV6-6
d_gene: NA
j_gene: TRBJ1-1
abundance: NA
CDR3nt: TGTGCCTCCATGACGGGGCAGGGCACTGAAGCTTTCTTT
CDR3aa: CASMTGQGTEAFF

v_gene: TRBV7-9
d_gene: NA
j_gene: TRBJ1-3
abundance: few
CDR3nt: TGTGCCAGCACCGCGACGAGCTCTGGAAACACCATATATTTT
CDR3aa: CASTATSSGNTIYF

v_gene: TRBV28
d_gene: NA
j_gene: TRBJ1-2
abundance: NA
CDR3nt: TGTGCCAGCAGTTTCAGGGAATATGGCTACACCTTC
CDR3aa: CASSFREYGYTF

v_gene: TRBV28
d_gene: TRBD1
j_gene: TRBJ1-2
abundance: NA
CDR3nt: TGTGCCAGCAGTTTCTTGAATGGACAGGACCTCTATGGCTACACCTTC
CDR3aa: CASSFLNGQDLYGYTF

v_gene: TRBV27
d_gene: TRBD1
j_gene: TRBJ2-2
abundance: NA
CDR3nt: TGTGCCAGCAGCTGGACAGGGAACACCGGGGAGCTGTTTTTT
CDR3aa: CASSWTGNTGELFF

v_gene: TRBV6-5
d_gene: TRBD1
j_gene: TRBJ2-7
abundance: NA
CDR3nt: TGTGAGAGGACAGGGATCTACGAGCAGTACTTC
CDR3aa: CERTGIYEQYF

v_gene: TRBV19
d_gene: NA
j_gene: TRBJ1-5
abundance: NA
CDR3nt: TGTGCCAGTAGGGGGGTAGGACAGTTGGGCAATCAGCCCCAGCATTTT
CDR3aa: CASRGVGQLGNQPQHF

v_gene: TRBV7-9
d_gene: NA
j_gene: TRBJ1-1
abundance: NA
CDR3nt: TGTGCCAGCAGCCCCCTTGTTGTCACTGAAGCTTTCTTT
CDR3aa: CASSPLVVTEAFF

v_gene: TRBV5-1
d_gene: NA
j_gene: TRBJ2-1
abundance: NA
CDR3nt: TGCGCCAGCAGCTCCGGTTCCTGGAATGAGCAGTTCTTC
CDR3aa: CASSSGSWNEQFF

v_gene: TRBV6-1
d_gene: NA
j_gene: TRBJ1-5
abundance: NA
CDR3nt: TGTGCCAGCAGTAAGTATAGCAATCAGCCCCAGCATTTT
CDR3aa: CASSKYSNQPQHF

v_gene: TRBV28
d_gene: NA
j_gene: TRBJ1-4
abundance: NA
CDR3nt: TGTGCCAGCAGGGGGACGGTTGAAAAACTGTTTTTT
CDR3aa: CASRGTVEKLFF

v_gene: TRBV6-5
d_gene: TRBD1
j_gene: TRBJ1-5
abundance: NA
CDR3nt: TGTGCCAGCAGTTCCGGGACAGGGAGTCAGCCCCAGCATTTT
CDR3aa: CASSSGTGSQPQHF

v_gene: TRBV4-3
d_gene: NA
j_gene: TRBJ2-2
abundance: NA
CDR3nt: TGCGCCAGCAGCCAAGGGTTAGGACGGTACATCACCGGGGAGCTGTTTTTT
CDR3aa: CASSQGLGRYITGELFF

v_gene: TRBV5-3
d_gene: NA
j_gene: TRBJ2-7
abundance: NA
CDR3nt: TGTGCCAGAAGCGCCCGGGCCTACGAGCAGTACTTC
CDR3aa: CARSARAYEQYF

v_gene: TRBV7-3
d_gene: TRBD2
j_gene: TRBJ2-2
abundance: NA
CDR3nt: TGTGCCAGCAGCTCCAGCGGGAGGGGGACCGGGGAGCTGTTTTTT
CDR3aa: CASSSSGRGTGELFF

v_gene: TRBV2
d_gene: NA
j_gene: TRBJ2-2
abundance: NA
CDR3nt: TGTGCCAGCAGGCTGGAGATGGACACCGGGGAGCTGTTTTTT
CDR3aa: CASRLEMDTGELFF

v_gene: TRBV5-1
d_gene: NA
j_gene: TRBJ2-1
abundance: NA
CDR3nt: TGCGCCAGCAGCCGTCCCGGGACGGTGGGGGATGAGCAGTTCTTC
CDR3aa: CASSRPGTVGDEQFF

v_gene: TRBV6-5
d_gene: NA
j_gene: TRBJ2-7
abundance: NA
CDR3nt: TGTGCCAGCAGTTACTCGAATCCAGCCCCCGAGCAGTACTTC
CDR3aa: CASSYSNPAPEQYF

v_gene: TRBV11-3
d_gene: NA
j_gene: TRBJ2-7
abundance: NA
CDR3nt: TGTGCCAGCAGCTTTGGGGTCGGGAGCGAGCAGTACTTC
CDR3aa: CASSFGVGSEQYF

v_gene: TRBV9
d_gene: NA
j_gene: TRBJ2-3
abundance: NA
CDR3nt: TGTGCCAGCAGCGTAAGGCCAGATAGCACAGATACGCAGTATTTT
CDR3aa: CASSVRPDSTDTQYF

v_gene: TRBV7-9
d_gene: NA
j_gene: TRBJ1-3
abundance: NA
CDR3nt: TGTGCCAGCAGCTTAGCTCCCACGGGGACCATATATTTT
CDR3aa: CASSLAPTGTIYF

v_gene: TRBV27
d_gene: NA
j_gene: TRBJ2-5
abundance: NA
CDR3nt: TGTGCCAGCAGTTTTTACCTCCAAGAGACCCAGTACTTC
CDR3aa: CASSFYLQETQYF

v_gene: TRBV6-5
d_gene: NA
j_gene: TRBJ2-5
abundance: NA
CDR3nt: TGTGCCAGCAGTTACTTGGGGGGGCCGAGTCGAGAGACCCAGTACTTC
CDR3aa: CASSYLGGPSRETQYF